This T cell receptor (beta chain) was retrieved from a study of PD-L1 blockade in urothelial cancer. The wider study: Men with urothelial cancer arising in the bladder made up most of the 29 patients. Samples came from 3 weeks, at the second dose, and 6 weeks into treatment. Study-wide points: Below-median TCR clonality that was measured in pretreatment blood predicted better survival.

Urothelial carcinoma in patients was locally advanced or metastatic. Regarding this clone: Its antigen is still unknown.

Sequencing used immunoSEQ multiplex PCR; TCRdb keeps in-frame clones, though not all of them. Among about 55,000 clones listed, about 72% were seen once. Germline V gives CDR1 SGHVS, CDR2 FNYEAQ. There are 14 residues in the CDR3. The V and J ends lost 4 bases and 6 bases respectively, with 16 bases between them. This TCR came from a man aged 65 to 85 with urothelial cancer. The specimen comprised PBMCs, sampled around atezolizumab (anti-PD-L1) treatment. The rearrangement links TRBV7-6 to TRBJ2-7; D remains unclear. CDR3 residues: CASSYRRSSREQYF. The CDR3 coding sequence is TGTGCCAGCAGCTACCGACGGAGTTCCCGCGAGCAGTACTTC.